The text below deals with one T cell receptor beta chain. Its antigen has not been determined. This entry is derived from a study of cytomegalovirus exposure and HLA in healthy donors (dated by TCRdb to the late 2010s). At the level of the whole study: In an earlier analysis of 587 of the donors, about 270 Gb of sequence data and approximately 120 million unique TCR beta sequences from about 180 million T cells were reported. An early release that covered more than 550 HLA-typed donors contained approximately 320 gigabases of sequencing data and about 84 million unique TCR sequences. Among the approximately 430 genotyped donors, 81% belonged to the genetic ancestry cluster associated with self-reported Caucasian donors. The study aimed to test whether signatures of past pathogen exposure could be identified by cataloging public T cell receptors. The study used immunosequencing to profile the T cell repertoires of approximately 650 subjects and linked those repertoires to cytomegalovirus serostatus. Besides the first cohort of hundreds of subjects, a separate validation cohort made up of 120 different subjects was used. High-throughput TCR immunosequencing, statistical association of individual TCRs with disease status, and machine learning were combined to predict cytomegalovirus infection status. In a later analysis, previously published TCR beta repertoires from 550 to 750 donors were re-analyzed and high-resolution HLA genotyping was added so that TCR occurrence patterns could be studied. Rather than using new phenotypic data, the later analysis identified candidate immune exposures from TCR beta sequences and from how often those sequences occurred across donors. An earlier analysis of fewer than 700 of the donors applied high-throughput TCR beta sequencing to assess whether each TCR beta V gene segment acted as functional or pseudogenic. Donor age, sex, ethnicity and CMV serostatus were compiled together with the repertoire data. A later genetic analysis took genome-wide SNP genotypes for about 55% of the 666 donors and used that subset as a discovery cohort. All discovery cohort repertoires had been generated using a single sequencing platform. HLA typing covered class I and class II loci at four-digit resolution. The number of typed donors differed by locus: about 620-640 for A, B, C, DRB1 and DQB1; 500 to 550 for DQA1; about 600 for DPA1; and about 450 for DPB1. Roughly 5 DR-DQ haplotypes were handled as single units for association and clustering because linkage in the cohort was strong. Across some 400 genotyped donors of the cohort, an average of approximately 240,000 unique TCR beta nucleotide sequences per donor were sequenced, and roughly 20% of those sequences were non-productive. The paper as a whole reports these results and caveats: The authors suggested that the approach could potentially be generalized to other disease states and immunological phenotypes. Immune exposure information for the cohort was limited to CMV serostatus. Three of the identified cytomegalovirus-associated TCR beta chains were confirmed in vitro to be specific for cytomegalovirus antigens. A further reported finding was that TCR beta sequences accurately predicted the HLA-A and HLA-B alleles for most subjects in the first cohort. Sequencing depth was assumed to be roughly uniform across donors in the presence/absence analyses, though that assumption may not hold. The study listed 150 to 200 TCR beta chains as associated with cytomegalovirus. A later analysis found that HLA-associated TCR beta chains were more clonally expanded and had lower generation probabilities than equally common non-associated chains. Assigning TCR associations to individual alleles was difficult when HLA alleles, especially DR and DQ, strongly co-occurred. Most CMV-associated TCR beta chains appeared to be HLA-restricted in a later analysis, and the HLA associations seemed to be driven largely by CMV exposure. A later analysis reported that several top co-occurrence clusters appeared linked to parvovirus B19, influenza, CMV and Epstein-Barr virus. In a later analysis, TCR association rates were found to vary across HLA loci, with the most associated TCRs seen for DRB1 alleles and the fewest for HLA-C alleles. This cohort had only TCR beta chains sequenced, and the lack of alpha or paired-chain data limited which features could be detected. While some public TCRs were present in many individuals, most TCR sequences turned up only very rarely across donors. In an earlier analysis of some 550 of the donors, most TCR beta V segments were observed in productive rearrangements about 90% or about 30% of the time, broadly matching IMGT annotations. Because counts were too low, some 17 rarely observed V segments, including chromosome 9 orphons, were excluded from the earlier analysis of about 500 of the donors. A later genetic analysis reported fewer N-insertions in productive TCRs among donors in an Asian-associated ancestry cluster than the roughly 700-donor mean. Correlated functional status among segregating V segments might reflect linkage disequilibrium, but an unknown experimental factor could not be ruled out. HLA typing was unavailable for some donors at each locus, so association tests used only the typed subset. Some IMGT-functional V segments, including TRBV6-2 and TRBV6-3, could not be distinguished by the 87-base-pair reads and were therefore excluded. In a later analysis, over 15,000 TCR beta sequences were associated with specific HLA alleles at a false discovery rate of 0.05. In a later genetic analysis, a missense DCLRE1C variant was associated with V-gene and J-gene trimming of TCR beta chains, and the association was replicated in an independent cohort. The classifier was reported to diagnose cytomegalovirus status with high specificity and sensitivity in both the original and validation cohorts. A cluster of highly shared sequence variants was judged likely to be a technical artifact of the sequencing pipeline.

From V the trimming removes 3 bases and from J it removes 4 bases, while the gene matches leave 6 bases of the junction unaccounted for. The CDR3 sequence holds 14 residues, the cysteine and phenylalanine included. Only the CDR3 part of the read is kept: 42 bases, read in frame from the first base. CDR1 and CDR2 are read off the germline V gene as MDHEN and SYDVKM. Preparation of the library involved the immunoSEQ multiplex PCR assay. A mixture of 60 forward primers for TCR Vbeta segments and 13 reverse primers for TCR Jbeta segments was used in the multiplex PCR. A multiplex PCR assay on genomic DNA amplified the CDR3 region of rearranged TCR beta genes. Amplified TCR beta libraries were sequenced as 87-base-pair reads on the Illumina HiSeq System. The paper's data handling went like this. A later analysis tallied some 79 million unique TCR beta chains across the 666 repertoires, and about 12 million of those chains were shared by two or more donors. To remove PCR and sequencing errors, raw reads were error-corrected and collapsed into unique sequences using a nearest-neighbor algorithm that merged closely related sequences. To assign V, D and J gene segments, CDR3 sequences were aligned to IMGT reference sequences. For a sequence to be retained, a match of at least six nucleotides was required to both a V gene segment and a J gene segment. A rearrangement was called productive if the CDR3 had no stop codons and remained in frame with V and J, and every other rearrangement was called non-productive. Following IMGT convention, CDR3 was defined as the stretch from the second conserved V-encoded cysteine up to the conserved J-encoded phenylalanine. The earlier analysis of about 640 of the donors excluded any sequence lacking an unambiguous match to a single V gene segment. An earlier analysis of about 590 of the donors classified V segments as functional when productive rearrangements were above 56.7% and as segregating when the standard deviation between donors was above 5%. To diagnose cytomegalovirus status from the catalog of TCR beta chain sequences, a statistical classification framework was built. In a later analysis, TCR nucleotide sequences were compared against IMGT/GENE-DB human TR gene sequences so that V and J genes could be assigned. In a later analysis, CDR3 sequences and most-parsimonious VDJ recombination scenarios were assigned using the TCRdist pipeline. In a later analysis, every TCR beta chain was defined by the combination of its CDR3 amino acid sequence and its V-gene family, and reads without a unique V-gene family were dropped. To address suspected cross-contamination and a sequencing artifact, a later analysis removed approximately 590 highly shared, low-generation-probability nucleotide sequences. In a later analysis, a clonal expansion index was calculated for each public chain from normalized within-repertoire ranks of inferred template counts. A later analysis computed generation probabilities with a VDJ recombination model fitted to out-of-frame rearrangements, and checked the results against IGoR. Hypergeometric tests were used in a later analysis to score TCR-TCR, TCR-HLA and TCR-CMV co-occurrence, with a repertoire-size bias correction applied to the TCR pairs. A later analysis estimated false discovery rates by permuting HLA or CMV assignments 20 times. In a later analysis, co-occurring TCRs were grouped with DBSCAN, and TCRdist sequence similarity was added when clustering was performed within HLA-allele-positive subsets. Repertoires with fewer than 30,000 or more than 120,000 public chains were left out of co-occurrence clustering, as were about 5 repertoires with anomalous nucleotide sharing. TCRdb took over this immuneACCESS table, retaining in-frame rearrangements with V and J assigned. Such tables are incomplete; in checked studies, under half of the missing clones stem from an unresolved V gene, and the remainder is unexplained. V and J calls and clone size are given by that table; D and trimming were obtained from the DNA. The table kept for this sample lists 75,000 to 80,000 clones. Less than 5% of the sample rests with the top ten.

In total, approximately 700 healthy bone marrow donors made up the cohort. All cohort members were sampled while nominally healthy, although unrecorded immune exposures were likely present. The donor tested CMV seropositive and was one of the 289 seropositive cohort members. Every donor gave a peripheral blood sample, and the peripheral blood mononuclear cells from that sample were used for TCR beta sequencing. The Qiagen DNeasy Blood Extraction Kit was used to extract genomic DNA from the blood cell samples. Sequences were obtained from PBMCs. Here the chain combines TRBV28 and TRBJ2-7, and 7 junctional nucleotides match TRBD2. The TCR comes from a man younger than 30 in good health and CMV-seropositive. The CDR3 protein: CASSFVLAAYEQYF. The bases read TGTGCCAGCAGTTTTGTCCTAGCGGCTTACGAGCAGTACTTC.